This entry concerns a single T cell receptor (beta chain). In germline, CDR1 is SGHDN, CDR2 FVKESK. CDR3 length equals 15 residues. Trimming removed 0 bases from V and 5 bases from J, with 13 bases in between. The data were taken from a study of blood T cell repertoires in COVID-19. Overall study: Acute-phase and convalescent COVID-19 samples originated in the United States, Italy and Spain.

TCRdb's copy holds only in-frame clones and misses some; the assay was immunoSEQ multiplex PCR. Of roughly 300,000 clones listed, about 87% are singletons. Source material: peripheral blood. The TCR originated in a woman aged 45-59 years who had recovered from COVID-19. The chain recombines TRBV14 with TRBJ2-5; D perhaps matches TRBD2 (7 bases). The CDR3 coding sequence is TGTGCCAGCAGCCAAGACGGGGGGCGGTCGGAGACCCAGTACTTC. It translates to CASSQDGGRSETQYF.